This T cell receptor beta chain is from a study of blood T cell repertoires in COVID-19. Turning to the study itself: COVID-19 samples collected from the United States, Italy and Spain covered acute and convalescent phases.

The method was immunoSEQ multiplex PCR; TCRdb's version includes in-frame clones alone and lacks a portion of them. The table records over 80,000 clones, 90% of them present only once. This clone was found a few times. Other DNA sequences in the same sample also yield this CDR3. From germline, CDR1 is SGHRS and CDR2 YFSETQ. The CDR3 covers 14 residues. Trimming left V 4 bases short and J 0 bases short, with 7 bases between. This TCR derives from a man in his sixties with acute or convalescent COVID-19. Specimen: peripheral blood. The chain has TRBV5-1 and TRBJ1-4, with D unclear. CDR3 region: CASSPDTTNEKLFF. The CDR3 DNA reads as TGCGCCAGCAGCCCAGATACAACTAATGAAAAACTGTTTTTT.